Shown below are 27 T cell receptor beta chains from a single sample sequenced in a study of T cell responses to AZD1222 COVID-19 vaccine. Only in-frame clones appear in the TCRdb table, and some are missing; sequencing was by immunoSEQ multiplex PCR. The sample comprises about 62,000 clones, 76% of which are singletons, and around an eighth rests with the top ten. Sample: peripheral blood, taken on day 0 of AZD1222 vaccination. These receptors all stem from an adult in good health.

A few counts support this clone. For the CDR3, the DNA is TGTGCCAGTGCCGGATGGGTCAGCTCTGGAAACACCATATATTTT. Amino acid sequence: CASAGWVSSGNTIYF. The chain recombines TRBV19 with TRBJ1-3; D is unresolved. This CDR3 region has 15 residues. Trimming removed 8 bases from V and 0 bases from J, with 14 bases in between. Germline-derived CDR1 and CDR2 are LNHDA and SQIVND (reference sequence).

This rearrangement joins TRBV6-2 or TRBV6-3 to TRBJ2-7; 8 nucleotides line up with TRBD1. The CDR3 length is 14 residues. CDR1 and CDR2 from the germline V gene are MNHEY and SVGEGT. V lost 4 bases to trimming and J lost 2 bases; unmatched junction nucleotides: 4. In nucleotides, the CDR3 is TGTGCCAGCAGTTTGTGGACAGGGACCTACGAGCAGTACTTC. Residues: CASSLWTGTYEQYF.

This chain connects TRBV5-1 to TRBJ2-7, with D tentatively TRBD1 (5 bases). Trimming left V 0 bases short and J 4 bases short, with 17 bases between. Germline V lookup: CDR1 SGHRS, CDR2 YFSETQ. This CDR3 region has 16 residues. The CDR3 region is CASSLESGQFRYEQYF. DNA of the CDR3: TGCGCCAGCAGCTTGGAGTCAGGGCAGTTTAGATACGAGCAGTACTTC.

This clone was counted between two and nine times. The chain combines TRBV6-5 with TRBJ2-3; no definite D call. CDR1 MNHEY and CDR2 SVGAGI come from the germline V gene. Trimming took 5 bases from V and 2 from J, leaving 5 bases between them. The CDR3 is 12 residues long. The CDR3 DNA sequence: TGTGCCAGCAGTCGACACACAGATACGCAGTATTTT. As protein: CASSRHTDTQYF.

The CDR3, as DNA: TGTGCCATCGCCCCTAGCGGGGCCGAAACAGATACGCAGTATTTT. This codes for CAIAPSGAETDTQYF. The chain joins TRBV10-3 to TRBJ2-3; 9 bases fit TRBD2. This CDR3 contains 15 residues. The germline V gene encodes CDR1 ENHRY and CDR2 SYGVKD. The ends lost 8 bases at V and 3 bases at J; junction bases unmatched: 9.

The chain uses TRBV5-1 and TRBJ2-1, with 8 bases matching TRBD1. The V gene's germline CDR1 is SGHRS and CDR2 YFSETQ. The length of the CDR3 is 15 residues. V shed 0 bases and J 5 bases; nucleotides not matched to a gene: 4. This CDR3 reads CASSLGRQGNNEQFF. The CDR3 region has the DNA TGCGCCAGCAGCTTGGGTAGACAGGGGAACAATGAGCAGTTCTTC.

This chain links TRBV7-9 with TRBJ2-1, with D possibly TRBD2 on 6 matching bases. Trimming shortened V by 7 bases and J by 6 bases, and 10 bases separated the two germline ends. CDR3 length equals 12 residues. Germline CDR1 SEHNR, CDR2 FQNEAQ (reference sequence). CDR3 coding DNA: TGTGCCAGCACCCGGGGAGGCAATGAGCAGTTCTTC. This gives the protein CASTRGGNEQFF.

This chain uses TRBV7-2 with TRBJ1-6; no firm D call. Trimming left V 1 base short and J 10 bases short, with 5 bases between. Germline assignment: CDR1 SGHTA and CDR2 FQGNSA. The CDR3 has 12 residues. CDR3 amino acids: CASSLGSSPLHF. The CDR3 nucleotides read TGTGCCAGCAGCTTAGGTTCCTCACCCCTCCACTTT.

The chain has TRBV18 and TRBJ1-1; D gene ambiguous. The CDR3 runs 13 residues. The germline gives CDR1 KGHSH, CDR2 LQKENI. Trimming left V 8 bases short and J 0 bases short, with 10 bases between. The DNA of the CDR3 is TGTGCCAGCACTTCCTCGGTGAACACTGAAGCTTTCTTT. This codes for CASTSSVNTEAFF. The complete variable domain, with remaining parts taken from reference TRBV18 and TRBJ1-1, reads NAGVMQNPRHLVRRRGQEARLRCSPMKGHSHVYWYRQLPEEGLKFMVYLQKENIIDESGMPKERFSAEFPKEGPSILRIQQVVRGDSAAYFCASTSSVNTEAFFGQGTRLTVV.

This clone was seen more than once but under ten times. This CDR3 reads CASSFRGPGTEAFF. The CDR3 DNA sequence: TGTGCCAGCAGTTTCAGGGGACCCGGAACTGAAGCTTTCTTT. The chain combines TRBV27 with TRBJ1-1; D perhaps matches TRBD1 (6 bases). The germline V gene has CDR1 MNHEY and CDR2 SMNVEV (reference sequence). The V end was cut by 3 bases, the J end by 5 bases, with 13 bases between. This CDR3 has 14 amino acids.

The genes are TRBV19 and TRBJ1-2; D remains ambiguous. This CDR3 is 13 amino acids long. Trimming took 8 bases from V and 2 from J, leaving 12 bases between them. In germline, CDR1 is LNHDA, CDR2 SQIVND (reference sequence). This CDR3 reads CASLPGVNYGYTF. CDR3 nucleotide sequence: TGTGCCAGTCTACCCGGAGTGAACTATGGCTACACCTTC.

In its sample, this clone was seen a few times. CDR3 nucleotides: TGTGCCAGCAGCCTACTGTCCAATGAGCAGTTCTTC. Protein product: CASSLLSNEQFF. The chain couples TRBV6-6 to TRBJ2-1; D is unresolved. V lost 6 bases and J 6 bases, leaving 9 bases between the germline ends. This CDR3 has 12 amino acids. CDR1 is MNHNY and CDR2 is SVGAGI in the germline V gene (reference sequence).

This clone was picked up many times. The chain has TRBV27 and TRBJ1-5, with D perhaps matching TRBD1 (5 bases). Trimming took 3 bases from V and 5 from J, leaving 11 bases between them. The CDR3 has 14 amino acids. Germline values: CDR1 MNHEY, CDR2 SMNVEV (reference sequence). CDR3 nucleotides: TGTGCCAGCAGTTTGAGGGGCGCTGATCAGCCCCAGCATTTT. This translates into CASSLRGADQPQHF.

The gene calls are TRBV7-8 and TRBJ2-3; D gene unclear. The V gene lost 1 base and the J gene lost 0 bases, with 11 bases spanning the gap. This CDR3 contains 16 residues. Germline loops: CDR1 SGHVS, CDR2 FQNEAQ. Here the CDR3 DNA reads TGTGCCAGCAGCTTAGGGGCGTCCCTGAGCACAGATACGCAGTATTTT. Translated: CASSLGASLSTDTQYF.

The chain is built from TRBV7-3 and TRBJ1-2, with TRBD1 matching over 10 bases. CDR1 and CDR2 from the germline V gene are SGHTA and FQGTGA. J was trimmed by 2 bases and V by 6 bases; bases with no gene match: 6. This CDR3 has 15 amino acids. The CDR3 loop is CASRNGTGANYGYTF. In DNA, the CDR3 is TGTGCCAGCAGAAACGGGACAGGGGCGAACTATGGCTACACCTTC.

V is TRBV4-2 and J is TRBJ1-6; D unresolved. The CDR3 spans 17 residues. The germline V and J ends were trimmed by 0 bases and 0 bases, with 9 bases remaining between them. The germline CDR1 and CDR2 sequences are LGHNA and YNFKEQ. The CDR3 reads CASSQERRVSYNSPLHF. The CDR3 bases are TGTGCCAGCAGCCAAGAAAGACGGGTCTCCTATAATTCACCCCTCCACTTT.

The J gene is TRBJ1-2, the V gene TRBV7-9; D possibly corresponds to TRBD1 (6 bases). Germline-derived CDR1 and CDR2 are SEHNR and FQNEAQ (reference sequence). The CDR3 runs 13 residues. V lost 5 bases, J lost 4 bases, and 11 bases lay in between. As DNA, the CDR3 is TGTGCCAGCAGCCTCGGGGGGGCCTATGGCTACACCTTC. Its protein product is CASSLGGAYGYTF.

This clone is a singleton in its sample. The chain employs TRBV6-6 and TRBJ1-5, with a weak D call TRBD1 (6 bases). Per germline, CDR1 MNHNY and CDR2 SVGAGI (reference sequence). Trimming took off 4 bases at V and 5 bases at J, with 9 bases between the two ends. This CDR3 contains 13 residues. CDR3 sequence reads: CASSWTADQPQHF. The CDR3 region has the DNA TGTGCCAGCAGTTGGACAGCGGATCAGCCCCAGCATTTT.

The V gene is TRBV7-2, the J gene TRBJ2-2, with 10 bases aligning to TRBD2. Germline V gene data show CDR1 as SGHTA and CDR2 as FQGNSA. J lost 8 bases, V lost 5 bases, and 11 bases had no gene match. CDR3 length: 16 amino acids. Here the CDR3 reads CASSPRASGGGGELFF. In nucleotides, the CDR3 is TGTGCCAGCAGCCCCCGGGCTAGCGGGGGCGGGGGGGAGCTGTTTTTT.

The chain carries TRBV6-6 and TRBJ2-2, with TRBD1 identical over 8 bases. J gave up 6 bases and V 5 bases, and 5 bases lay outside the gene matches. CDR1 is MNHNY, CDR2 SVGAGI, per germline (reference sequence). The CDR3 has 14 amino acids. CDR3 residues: CASSGTGAAGELFF. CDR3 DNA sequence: TGTGCCAGCAGTGGGACAGGTGCGGCCGGGGAGCTGTTTTTT.

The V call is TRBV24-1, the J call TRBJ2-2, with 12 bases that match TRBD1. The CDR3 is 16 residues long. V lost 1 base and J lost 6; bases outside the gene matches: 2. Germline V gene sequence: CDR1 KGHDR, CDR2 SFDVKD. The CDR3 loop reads CATSDFGTGGAGELFF. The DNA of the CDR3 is TGTGCCACCAGTGATTTCGGGACAGGGGGCGCCGGGGAGCTGTTTTTT.

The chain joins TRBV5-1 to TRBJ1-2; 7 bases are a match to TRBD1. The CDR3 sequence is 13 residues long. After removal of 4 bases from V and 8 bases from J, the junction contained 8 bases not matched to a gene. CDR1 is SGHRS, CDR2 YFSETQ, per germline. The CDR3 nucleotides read TGCGCCAGCAGCGCGACAGGGACTTGGGGCTACACCTTC. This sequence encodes CASSATGTWGYTF. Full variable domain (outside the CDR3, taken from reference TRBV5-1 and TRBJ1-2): KAGVTQTPRYLIKTRGQQVTLSCSPISGHRSVSWYQQTPGQGLQFLFEYFSETQRNKGNFPGRFSGRQFSNSRSEMNVSTLELGDSALYLCASSATGTWGYTFGSGTRLTVV.

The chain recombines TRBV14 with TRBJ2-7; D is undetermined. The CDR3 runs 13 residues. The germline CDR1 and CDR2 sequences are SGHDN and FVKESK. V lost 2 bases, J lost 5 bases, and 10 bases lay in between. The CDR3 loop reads CASSQSHRDEQYF. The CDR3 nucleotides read TGTGCCAGCAGCCAAAGTCATAGGGACGAGCAGTACTTC.

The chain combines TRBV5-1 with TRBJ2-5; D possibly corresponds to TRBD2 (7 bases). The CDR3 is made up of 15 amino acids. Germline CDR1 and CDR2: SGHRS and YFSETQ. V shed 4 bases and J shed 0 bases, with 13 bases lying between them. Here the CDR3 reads CASSPLGGHQETQYF. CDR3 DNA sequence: TGCGCCAGCAGCCCTCTCGGGGGGCACCAAGAGACCCAGTACTTC.

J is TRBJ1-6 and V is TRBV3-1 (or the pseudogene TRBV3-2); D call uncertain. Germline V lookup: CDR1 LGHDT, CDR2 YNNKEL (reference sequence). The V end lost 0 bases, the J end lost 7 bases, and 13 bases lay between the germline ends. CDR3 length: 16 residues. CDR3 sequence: CASSQDRTYFNSPLHF. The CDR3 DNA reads TGTGCCAGCAGCCAAGATCGAACATACTTCAATTCACCCCTCCACTTT.

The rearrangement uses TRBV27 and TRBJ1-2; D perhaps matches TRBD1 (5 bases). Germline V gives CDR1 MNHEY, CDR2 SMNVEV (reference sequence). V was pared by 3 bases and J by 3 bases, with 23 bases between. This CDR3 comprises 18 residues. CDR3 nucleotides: TGTGCCAGCAGTTTTAGGGCGGGACGCACAATGGGGCACTATGGCTACACCTTC. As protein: CASSFRAGRTMGHYGYTF.

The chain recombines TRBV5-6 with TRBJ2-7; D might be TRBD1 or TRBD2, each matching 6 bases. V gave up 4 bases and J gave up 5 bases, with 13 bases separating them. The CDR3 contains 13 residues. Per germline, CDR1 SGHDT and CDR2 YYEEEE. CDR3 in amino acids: CASSPGGPHEQYF. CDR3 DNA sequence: TGTGCCAGCAGCCCTGGGGGGCCCCACGAGCAGTACTTC.